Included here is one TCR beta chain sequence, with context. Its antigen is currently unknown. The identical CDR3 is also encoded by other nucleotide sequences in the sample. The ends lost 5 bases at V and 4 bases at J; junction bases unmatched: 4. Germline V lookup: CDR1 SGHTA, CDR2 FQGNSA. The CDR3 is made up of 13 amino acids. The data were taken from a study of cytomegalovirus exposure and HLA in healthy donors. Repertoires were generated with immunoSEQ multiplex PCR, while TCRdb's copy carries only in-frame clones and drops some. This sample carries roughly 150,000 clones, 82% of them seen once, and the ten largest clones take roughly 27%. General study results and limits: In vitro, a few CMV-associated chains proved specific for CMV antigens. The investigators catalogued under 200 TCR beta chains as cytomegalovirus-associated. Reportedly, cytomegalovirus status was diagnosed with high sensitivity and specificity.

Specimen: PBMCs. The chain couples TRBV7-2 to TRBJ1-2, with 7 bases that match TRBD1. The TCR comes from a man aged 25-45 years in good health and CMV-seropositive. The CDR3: CASSPQGTYGYTF. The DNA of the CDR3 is TGTGCCAGCAGCCCACAGGGGACCTATGGCTACACCTTC. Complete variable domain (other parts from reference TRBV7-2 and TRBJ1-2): GAGVSQSPSNKVTEKGKDVELRCDPISGHTALYWYRQSLGQGLEFLIYFQGNSAPDKSGLPSDRFSAERTGGSVSTLTIQRTQQEDSAVYLCASSPQGTYGYTFGSGTRLTVV.